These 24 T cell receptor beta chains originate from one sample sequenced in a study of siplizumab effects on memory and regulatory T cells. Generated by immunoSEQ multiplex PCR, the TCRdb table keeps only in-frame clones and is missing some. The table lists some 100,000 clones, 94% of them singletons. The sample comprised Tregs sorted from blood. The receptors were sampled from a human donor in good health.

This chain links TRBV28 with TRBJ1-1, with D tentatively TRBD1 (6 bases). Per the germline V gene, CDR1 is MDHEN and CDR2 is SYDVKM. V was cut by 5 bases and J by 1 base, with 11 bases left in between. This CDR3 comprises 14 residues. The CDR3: CASSRGGGNTEAFF. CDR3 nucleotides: TGTGCCAGCAGTCGAGGGGGGGGGAACACTGAAGCTTTCTTT.

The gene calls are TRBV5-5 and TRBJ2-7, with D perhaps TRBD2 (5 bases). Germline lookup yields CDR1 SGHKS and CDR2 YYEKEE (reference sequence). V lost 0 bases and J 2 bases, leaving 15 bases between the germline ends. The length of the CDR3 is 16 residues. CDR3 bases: TGTGCCAGCAGCTTGGGGTCAGGACTTAGAACCTACGAGCAGTACTTC. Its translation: CASSLGSGLRTYEQYF. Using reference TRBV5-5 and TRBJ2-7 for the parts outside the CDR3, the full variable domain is DAGVTQSPTHLIKTRGQQVTLRCSPISGHKSVSWYQQVLGQGPQFIFQYYEKEERGRGNFPDRFSARQFPNYSSELNVNALLLGDSALYLCASSLGSGLRTYEQYFGPGTRLTVT.

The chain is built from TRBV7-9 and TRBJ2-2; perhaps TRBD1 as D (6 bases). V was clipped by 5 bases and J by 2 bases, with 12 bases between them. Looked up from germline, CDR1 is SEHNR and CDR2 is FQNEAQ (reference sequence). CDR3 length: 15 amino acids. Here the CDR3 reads CASSDNRVNTGELFF. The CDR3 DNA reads TGTGCCAGCAGCGACAACAGGGTTAACACCGGGGAGCTGTTTTTT.

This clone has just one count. The CDR3 here is CASRGQAPNTIYF. The CDR3 DNA is TGTGCCAGCAGGGGACAGGCCCCAAACACCATATATTTT. The chain couples TRBV28 to TRBJ1-3; 8 bases fit TRBD1. V was clipped by 6 bases and J by 6 bases; unmatched bases: 4. The CDR3 spans 13 residues. CDR1 is MDHEN and CDR2 is SYDVKM in the germline V gene.

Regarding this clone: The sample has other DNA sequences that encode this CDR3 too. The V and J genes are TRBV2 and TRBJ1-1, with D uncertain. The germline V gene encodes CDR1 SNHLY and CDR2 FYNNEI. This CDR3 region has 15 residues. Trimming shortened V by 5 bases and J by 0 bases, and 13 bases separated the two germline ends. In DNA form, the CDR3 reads TGTGCCAGCAGTCGAGAGGGCCTTATGAACACTGAAGCTTTCTTT. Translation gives CASSREGLMNTEAFF.

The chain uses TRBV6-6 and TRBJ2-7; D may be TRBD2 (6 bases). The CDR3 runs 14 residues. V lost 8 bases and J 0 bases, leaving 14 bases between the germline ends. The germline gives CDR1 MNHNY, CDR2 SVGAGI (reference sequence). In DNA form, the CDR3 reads TGTGCCAGCGGGAACGGGGGTAGCTCCTACGAGCAGTACTTC. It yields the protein CASGNGGSSYEQYF.

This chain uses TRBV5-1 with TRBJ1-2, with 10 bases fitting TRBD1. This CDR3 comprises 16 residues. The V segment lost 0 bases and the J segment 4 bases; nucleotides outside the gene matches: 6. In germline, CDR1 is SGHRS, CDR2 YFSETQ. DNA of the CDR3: TGCGCCAGCAGCTTGGTTAAGACAGGGGGCGTCTATGGCTACACCTTC. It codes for CASSLVKTGGVYGYTF.

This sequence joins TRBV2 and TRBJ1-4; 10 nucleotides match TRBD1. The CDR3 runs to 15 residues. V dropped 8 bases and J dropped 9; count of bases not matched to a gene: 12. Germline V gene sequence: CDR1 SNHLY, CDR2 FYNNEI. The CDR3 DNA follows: TGTGCCAGCGTTCTAGGGGACAGGGGACGGAAAAAACTGTTTTTT. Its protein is CASVLGDRGRKKLFF.

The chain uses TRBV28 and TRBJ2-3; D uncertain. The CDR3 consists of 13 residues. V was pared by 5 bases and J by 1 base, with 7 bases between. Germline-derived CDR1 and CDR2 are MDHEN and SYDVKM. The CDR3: CASSPQRTDTQYF. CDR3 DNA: TGTGCCAGCAGTCCCCAACGCACAGATACGCAGTATTTT.

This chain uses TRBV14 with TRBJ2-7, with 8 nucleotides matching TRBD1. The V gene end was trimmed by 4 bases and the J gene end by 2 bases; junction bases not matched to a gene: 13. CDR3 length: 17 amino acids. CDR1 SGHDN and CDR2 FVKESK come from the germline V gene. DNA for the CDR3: TGTGCCAGCAGCCGGTCGCAGGGGGCGTCAAGGACCTACGAGCAGTACTTC. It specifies CASSRSQGASRTYEQYF.

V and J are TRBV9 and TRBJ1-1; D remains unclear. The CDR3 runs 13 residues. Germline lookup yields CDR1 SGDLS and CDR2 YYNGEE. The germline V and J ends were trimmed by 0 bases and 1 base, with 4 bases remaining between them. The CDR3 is CASSVGPNTEAFF. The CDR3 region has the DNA TGTGCCAGCAGCGTAGGGCCGAACACTGAAGCTTTCTTT.

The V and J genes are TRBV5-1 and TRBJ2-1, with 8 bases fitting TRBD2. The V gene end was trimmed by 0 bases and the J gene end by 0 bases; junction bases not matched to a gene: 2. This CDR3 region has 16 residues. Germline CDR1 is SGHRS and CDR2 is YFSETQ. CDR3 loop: CASSLVAGNSYNEQFF. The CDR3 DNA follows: TGCGCCAGCAGCTTGGTAGCGGGGAACTCCTACAATGAGCAGTTCTTC. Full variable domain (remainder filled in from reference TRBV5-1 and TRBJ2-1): KAGVTQTPRYLIKTRGQQVTLSCSPISGHRSVSWYQQTPGQGLQFLFEYFSETQRNKGNFPGRFSGRQFSNSRSEMNVSTLELGDSALYLCASSLVAGNSYNEQFFGPGTRLTVL.

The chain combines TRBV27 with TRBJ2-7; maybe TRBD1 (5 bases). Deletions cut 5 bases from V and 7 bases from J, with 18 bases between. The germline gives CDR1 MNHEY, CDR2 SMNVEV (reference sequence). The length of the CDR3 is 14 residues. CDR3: CASSPSSYRREQYF. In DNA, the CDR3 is TGTGCCAGCAGTCCATCCTCGTACAGGCGAGAGCAGTACTTC.

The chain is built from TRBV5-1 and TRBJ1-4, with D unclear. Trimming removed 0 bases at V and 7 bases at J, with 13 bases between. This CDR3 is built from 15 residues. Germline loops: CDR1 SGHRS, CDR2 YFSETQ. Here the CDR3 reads CASSLGAAPSEKLFF. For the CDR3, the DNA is TGCGCCAGCAGCTTGGGGGCAGCGCCAAGTGAAAAACTGTTTTTT. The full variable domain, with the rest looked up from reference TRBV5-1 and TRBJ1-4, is KAGVTQTPRYLIKTRGQQVTLSCSPISGHRSVSWYQQTPGQGLQFLFEYFSETQRNKGNFPGRFSGRQFSNSRSEMNVSTLELGDSALYLCASSLGAAPSEKLFFGSGTQLSVL.

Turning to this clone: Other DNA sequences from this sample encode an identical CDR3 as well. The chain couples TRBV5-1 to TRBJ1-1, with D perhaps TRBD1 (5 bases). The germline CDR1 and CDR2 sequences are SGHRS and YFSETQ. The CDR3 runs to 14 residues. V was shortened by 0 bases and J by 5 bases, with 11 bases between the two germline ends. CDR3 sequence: CASSLAPGRTEAFF. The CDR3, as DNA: TGCGCCAGCAGCTTGGCTCCAGGGCGAACTGAAGCTTTCTTT.

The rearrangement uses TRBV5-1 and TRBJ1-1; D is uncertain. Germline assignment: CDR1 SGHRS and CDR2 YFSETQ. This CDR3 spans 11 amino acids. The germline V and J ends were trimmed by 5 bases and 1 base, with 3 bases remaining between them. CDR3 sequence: CASSRNTEAFF. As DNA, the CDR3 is TGCGCCAGCAGTAGGAACACTGAAGCTTTCTTT.

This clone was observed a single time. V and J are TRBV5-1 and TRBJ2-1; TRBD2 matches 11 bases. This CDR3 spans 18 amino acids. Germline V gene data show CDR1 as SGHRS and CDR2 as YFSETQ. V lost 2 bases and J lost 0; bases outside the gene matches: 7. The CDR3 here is CASSFTSGRFRSYNEQFF. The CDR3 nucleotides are TGCGCCAGCAGCTTTACTAGCGGGAGATTCCGCTCCTACAATGAGCAGTTCTTC.

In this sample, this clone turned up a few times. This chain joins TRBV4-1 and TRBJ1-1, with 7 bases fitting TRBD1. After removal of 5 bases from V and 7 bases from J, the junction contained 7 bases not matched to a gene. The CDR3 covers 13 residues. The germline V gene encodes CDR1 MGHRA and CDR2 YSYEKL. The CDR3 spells CASSLLQGSEAFF. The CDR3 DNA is TGCGCCAGCAGCTTGCTACAGGGGAGTGAAGCTTTCTTT.

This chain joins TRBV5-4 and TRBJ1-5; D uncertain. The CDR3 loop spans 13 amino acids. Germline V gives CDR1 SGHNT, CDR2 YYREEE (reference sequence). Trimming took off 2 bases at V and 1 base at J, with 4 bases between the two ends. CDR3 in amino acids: CASSLGSNQPQHF. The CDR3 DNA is TGTGCCAGCAGCTTAGGCAGCAATCAGCCCCAGCATTTT.

The CDR3 DNA follows: TGCAGCGTTGCTGGAGGCTTTGATACGCAGTATTTT. This encodes CSVAGGFDTQYF. The rearrangement uses TRBV29-1 and TRBJ2-3; tentatively, D is TRBD2 (5 bases). CDR1 SQVTM and CDR2 ANQGSEA come from the germline V gene. The ends were cut back, 4 bases at V and 6 bases at J, with 11 bases in the middle. The CDR3 length is 12 residues.

The CDR3 DNA reads TGCGCCAGCAGTCCTACGAGGGGTCCGAGCTCCTACAATGAGCAGTTCTTC. Translated, it gives CASSPTRGPSSYNEQFF. This chain links TRBV5-1 with TRBJ2-1, with D perhaps matching TRBD1 or TRBD2 (5 bases each). This CDR3 contains 17 residues. CDR1 and CDR2 from the germline V gene are SGHRS and YFSETQ. The V and J ends lost 5 bases and 0 bases respectively, with 18 bases between them.

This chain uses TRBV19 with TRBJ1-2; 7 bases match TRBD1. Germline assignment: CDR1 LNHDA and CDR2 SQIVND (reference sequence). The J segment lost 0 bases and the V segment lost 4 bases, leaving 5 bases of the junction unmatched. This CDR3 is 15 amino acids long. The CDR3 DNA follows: TGTGCCAGTAGTAAAGCCGGGACAGCTAACTATGGCTACACCTTC. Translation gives CASSKAGTANYGYTF.

The CDR3 DNA is TGTGCCAGCAGTCAGGGGGCTTACTCTGGAAACACCATATATTTT. This sequence encodes CASSQGAYSGNTIYF. V gene TRBV2 combines with J gene TRBJ1-3; 8 positions match TRBD1. The CDR3 sequence is 15 residues long. CDR1 and CDR2 from the germline V gene are SNHLY and FYNNEI. V was clipped by 5 bases and J by 0 bases; unmatched bases: 3.

The CDR3 protein is CASSYRDRPYEQYF. The CDR3 DNA reads as TGTGCCAGTAGTTACCGGGACAGGCCCTACGAGCAGTACTTC. The gene calls are TRBV19 and TRBJ2-7; 8 bases align to TRBD1. Germline V gives CDR1 LNHDA, CDR2 SQIVND (reference sequence). The V gene end was trimmed by 5 bases and the J gene end by 2 bases; junction bases not matched to a gene: 5. The CDR3 is 14 amino acids.